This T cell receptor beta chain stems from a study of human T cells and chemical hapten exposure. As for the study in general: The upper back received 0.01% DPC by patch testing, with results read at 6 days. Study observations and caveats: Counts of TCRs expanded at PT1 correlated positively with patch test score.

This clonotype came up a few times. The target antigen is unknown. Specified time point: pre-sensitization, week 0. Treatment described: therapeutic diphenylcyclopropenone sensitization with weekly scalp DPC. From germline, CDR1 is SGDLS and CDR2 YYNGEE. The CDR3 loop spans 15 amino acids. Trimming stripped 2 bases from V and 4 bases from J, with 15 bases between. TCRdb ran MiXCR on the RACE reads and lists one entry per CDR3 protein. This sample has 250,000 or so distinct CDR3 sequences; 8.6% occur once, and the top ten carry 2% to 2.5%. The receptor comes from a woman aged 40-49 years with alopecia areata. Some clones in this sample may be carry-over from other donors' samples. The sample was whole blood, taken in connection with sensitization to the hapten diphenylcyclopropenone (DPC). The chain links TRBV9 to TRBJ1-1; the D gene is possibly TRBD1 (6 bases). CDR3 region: CASSVIQGAGTEAFF. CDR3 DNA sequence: TGTGCCAGCAGCGTTATACAGGGAGCCGGCACTGAAGCTTTCTTT.